The T cell receptor beta chain described here comes from a study of T cell responses to AZD1222 COVID-19 vaccine. Profiling relied on immunoSEQ multiplex PCR, and the TCRdb table lists in-frame clones only, not all of them. This sample has over 85,000 clones, with around 93% found just once. Concerning this clone: Its antigen is not known.

Study observations and caveats: Mapped onto spike, vaccine-associated CD4 TCRs spanned it and were dominant at 160-218 and 743-854. Baseline seropositivity occurred in only a handful of AZD1222 recipients. After two AZD1222 doses, spike-specific TCR breadth and depth rose versus day 0.

Germline V gene sequence: CDR1 MNHEY, CDR2 SMNVEV (reference sequence). The CDR3 totals 15 residues. Trimming cost V 6 bases and J 0 bases, with 12 bases left between them. The chain couples TRBV27 to TRBJ2-1; the D is unclear. The sample here was peripheral blood, taken 28 days after the second AZD1222 dose. The sequence was collected from an adult who received the AZD1222 COVID-19 vaccine. CDR3 region: CASSLPFSSYNEQFF. The DNA for the CDR3 is TGTGCCAGCAGCCTACCTTTTAGCTCCTACAATGAGCAGTTCTTC.